This T cell receptor beta chain was captured by sequencing in a study of radiation and T cells in renal cell carcinoma. Time point of the sample: baseline pretreatment blood. Treatment specified: 15 Gy SBRT to primary tumor, nephrectomy 4 weeks later. Radiation-treated patients gave blood at baseline, week 2 and week 4. This renal cell carcinoma was of the clear cell type. Worth noting for this clone: Antigen: not known.

V lost 0 bases to trimming and J lost 5 bases, with 18 bases between them. The CDR3 is 18 amino acids. Germline V gene lookup returns CDR1 SGDLS and CDR2 YYNGEE. Findings of the study overall: From baseline, blood top tumor clonotypes peaked at 2 weeks post-radiation.

Method: immunoSEQ multiplex PCR; TCRdb's copy keeps in-frame clones and lacks some. The sample holds 130,000 to 150,000 clones, nearly 90% seen once. The sequences come from blood, collected from a patient whose treatment included radiotherapy and nephrectomy. The TCR originated in a woman aged 50 to 60 with renal cell carcinoma. V usage is TRBV9 and J usage is TRBJ1-6, with D possibly matching TRBD1 (5 bases). In nucleotides, the CDR3 is TGTGCCAGCAGCGTAGGTTATGGGGCGCATGGCGATAATTCACCCCTCCACTTT. This translates into CASSVGYGAHGDNSPLHF.